The sequence of this TCR beta chain was determined in a study of beta chain features in type 1 diabetes. The study reverse transcribed the entire isolated RNA, so it sequenced expressed TCRB transcripts. Profiled with immunoSEQ multiplex PCR; TCRdb holds only in-frame clones, not every one. The repertoire has 300,000 to 350,000 clones, around 15% of them found once; the top ten carry about 6.6%. Unmatched junction bases numbered 6, after V lost 6 bases and J lost 6 bases. Germline lookup yields CDR1 KGHSH and CDR2 LQKENI. The length of the CDR3 is 15 residues. Regarding this clone: Its matching antigen is unknown.

Points from the study as a whole: Type 1 diabetes patients had TCRB CDR3s that were shorter (moderately but significantly so) in all four CD4+ subsets.

This clonotype originated in a man in his thirties or forties in good health. The sequencing input was central memory CD4+ T cells from blood. This rearrangement joins TRBV18 to TRBJ1-5; 12 bases are shared with TRBD1. Here the CDR3 reads CASSPGTGGVQPQHF. The CDR3 DNA is TGTGCCAGCTCGCCCGGGACAGGGGGCGTTCAGCCCCAGCATTTT.